These 26 T cell receptor beta chains came from one sample sequenced in a study of T-cell reconstitution after alpha-beta-depleted transplantation in children. The TCRbeta library was prepared with unique molecular identifiers. TCRdb reanalysed the PCR reads using MiXCR and keeps one entry per CDR3 protein. In the table there are some 200,000 distinct CDR3 sequences, around 9.2% of which are singletons. This specimen consisted of PBMCs, mostly from graft donor cells, obtained 360 days after TCRalphabeta/CD19-depleted stem cell transplant. These receptors all come from a male patient between 2 and 10 years old who had a stem cell transplant for acute myeloid leukemia, so the T cells may come from the graft donor.

This clonotype was detected many times. The rearrangement uses TRBV4-3 and TRBJ2-1, with D unclear. V gave up 0 bases and J gave up 8 bases, with 8 bases separating them. The CDR3 totals 13 residues. CDR1 LGHNA and CDR2 YSLEER come from the germline V gene. This CDR3 is CASSQDKLYEQFF. Here the CDR3 DNA reads TGCGCCAGCAGCCAAGACAAACTCTATGAGCAGTTCTTC.

Many counts were recorded for this clonotype. J is TRBJ2-7 and V is TRBV6-2 or TRBV6-3, with D unclear. Germline assignment: CDR1 MNHEY and CDR2 SVGEGT. The CDR3 length is 16 residues. With 4 bases removed from V and 4 bases from J, the gap between germline ends came to 20 bases. CDR3 protein: CASSLLWTAGRYEQYF. CDR3 coding DNA: TGTGCCAGCAGTTTGTTATGGACGGCCGGACGGTACGAGCAGTACTTC.

V and J are TRBV12-3 or TRBV12-4 and TRBJ1-1, with D maybe TRBD1 (6 bases). V lost 10 bases and J lost 0, with 12 bases in between. The length of the CDR3 is 13 residues. The CDR3 spells CATDRFMNTEAFF. Written as DNA, the CDR3 is TGTGCCACAGACAGGTTCATGAACACTGAAGCTTTCTTT.

At least ten counts were recorded for this clonotype. V is TRBV12-3 or TRBV12-4 and J is TRBJ1-1; TRBD1 matches 7 bases. There are 14 residues in the CDR3. V was pared by 6 bases and J by 4 bases, with 8 bases of the junction left unmatched. The chain's CDR3 is CASSPDRVGTEAFF. The CDR3 DNA is TGTGCCAGCAGCCCTGACAGGGTGGGCACTGAAGCTTTCTTT.

In its sample, this clonotype was seen many times. V gene TRBV12-5 combines with J gene TRBJ2-1; no reliable D call. The CDR3 length is 14 residues. Germline CDR1 LGHNT, CDR2 FRNRAP. V dropped 6 bases and J dropped 5 bases, with 14 bases sitting between them. The CDR3 DNA follows: TGTGCTAGTGGGACCCCCACCTGGGACAATGAGCAGTTCTTC. This sequence encodes CASGTPTWDNEQFF.

This chain joins TRBV13 and TRBJ2-1, with 7 bases identical to TRBD1. The CDR3 contains 18 residues. In germline, CDR1 is PRHDT, CDR2 FYEKMQ (reference sequence). V trimming: 7 bases; J trimming: 4 bases; junction bases outside the gene matches: 19. The CDR3 loop is CASNRDRAFGTTYNEQFF. In DNA form, the CDR3 reads TGTGCCAGCAACCGGGACAGAGCCTTCGGGACCACATACAATGAGCAGTTCTTC.

This clonotype was seen a few times. This sequence joins TRBV15 and TRBJ2-7; TRBD1 agrees at 7 bases. Germline CDR1 is LNHNV and CDR2 is YYDKDF (reference sequence). Losses at the gene ends were 0 bases for V and 3 bases for J; bases not matched to a gene: 2. The CDR3 has 14 amino acids. The CDR3: CATSRDRGNYEQYF. The CDR3 bases are TGTGCCACCAGCAGAGACAGGGGGAACTACGAGCAGTACTTC.

This clonotype was seen more than once but under ten times. The chain carries TRBV6-5 and TRBJ2-5, with 7 bases that match TRBD2. V shed 2 bases, J shed 3 bases, and the junction held 6 bases outside the gene matches. The germline gives CDR1 MNHEY, CDR2 SVGAGI. The CDR3 length is 15 residues. The CDR3 sequence is CASSYSGTPEETQYF. In nucleotides, the CDR3 is TGTGCCAGCAGTTACAGCGGGACCCCAGAAGAGACCCAGTACTTC.

The chain uses TRBV5-6 and TRBJ1-1; D not certain. The ends were cut back, 4 bases at V and 1 base at J, with 11 bases in the middle. Germline V gene sequence: CDR1 SGHDT, CDR2 YYEEEE. CDR3 length: 14 residues. The CDR3 region has the DNA TGTGCCAGCAGCCCCGCGCGGGAGAACACTGAAGCTTTCTTT. Its translation is CASSPARENTEAFF.

This clonotype came up many times. The CDR3 sequence is CAIRGTGEETQYF. Written as DNA, the CDR3 is TGTGCCATCAGGGGGACAGGAGAAGAGACCCAGTACTTC. The chain has TRBV10-3 and TRBJ2-5; 8 bases are shared with TRBD1. The CDR3 contains 13 residues. J gave up 3 bases and V 6 bases, and 3 bases lay outside the gene matches. Looked up from germline, CDR1 is ENHRY and CDR2 is SYGVKD.

This clonotype showed up just a few times. The chain is built from TRBV4-1 and TRBJ2-1; 8 bases map to TRBD2. The CDR3 extends over 18 amino acids. The V and J ends lost 0 bases and 8 bases, in that order; junction bases with no gene match: 15. Looked up from germline, CDR1 is MGHRA and CDR2 is YSYEKL. The CDR3 region has the DNA TGCGCCAGCAGCCAAGAAATTGATACAGGACGGGAGGGTTATGAGCAGTTCTTC. Translating it yields CASSQEIDTGREGYEQFF.

This clonotype has more than one count but fewer than ten. The chain couples TRBV29-1 to TRBJ1-2; tentative D call: TRBD1 (5 bases). V dropped 4 bases and J dropped 4 bases, with 13 bases sitting between them. Germline assignment: CDR1 SQVTM and CDR2 ANQGSEA. The CDR3 covers 13 residues. The CDR3 region is CSVAEGQSYGYTF. CDR3 nucleotide sequence: TGCAGCGTTGCAGAGGGGCAGAGCTATGGCTACACCTTC.

This clonotype was seen only a few times. The chain employs TRBV28 and TRBJ1-1, with D tentatively TRBD1 (6 bases). The CDR3 extends over 14 amino acids. The ends were cut back, 3 bases at V and 8 bases at J, with 16 bases in the middle. The germline gives CDR1 MDHEN, CDR2 SYDVKM. The CDR3 sequence: CASSFALGHTEAFF. Written as DNA, the CDR3 is TGTGCCAGCAGTTTCGCCCTGGGACATACCGAAGCTTTCTTT.

This clonotype has a count of ten or more. V is TRBV4-3 and J is TRBJ2-1; D is uncertain. Germline V CDR1 and CDR2: LGHNA, YSLEER. The CDR3 consists of 17 residues. V lost 0 bases and J lost 0, with 12 bases in between. The CDR3 protein is CASSQDKTRSSYNEQFF. Written as DNA, the CDR3 is TGCGCCAGCAGCCAAGATAAGACCCGGAGCTCCTACAATGAGCAGTTCTTC.

The chain uses TRBV27 and TRBJ2-3; 10 nucleotides line up with TRBD2. The CDR3 is 17 residues long. Germline V gene sequence: CDR1 MNHEY, CDR2 SMNVEV (reference sequence). The V and J ends lost 5 bases and 2 bases, in that order; junction bases with no gene match: 10. The CDR3 protein is CASSLDSSGSITDTQYF. CDR3 nucleotides: TGTGCCAGCAGTCTTGACTCTAGCGGGAGCATCACAGATACGCAGTATTTT.

The chain uses TRBV18 and TRBJ1-1; no clear D. CDR3 size: 14 residues. CDR1 is KGHSH and CDR2 is LQKENI in the germline V gene. V shed 2 bases and J shed 1 base, with 8 bases lying between them. The CDR3 DNA sequence: TGTGCCAGCTCACCATCCTCGGGGAACACTGAAGCTTTCTTT. Its translation is CASSPSSGNTEAFF.

The CDR3 DNA reads as TGCGCCAGCAGCCAAGTTGGCGGGAGAAAGGACGAGCAGTACTTC. This encodes CASSQVGGRKDEQYF. The V call is TRBV4-1, the J call TRBJ2-7; 7 bases match TRBD2. CDR1 and CDR2 (germline): MGHRA, YSYEKL. This CDR3 contains 15 residues. The V gene end was trimmed by 1 base and the J gene end by 5 bases; junction bases not matched to a gene: 8.

The V and J genes are TRBV12-3 or TRBV12-4 and TRBJ1-6; no clear D. This CDR3 spans 15 amino acids. V lost 0 bases, J lost 7 bases, and 10 bases lay in between. The CDR3 spells CASSLALGVNSPLHF. Written as DNA, the CDR3 is TGTGCCAGCAGTTTAGCTCTGGGTGTCAATTCACCCCTCCACTTT.

J is TRBJ2-5 and V is TRBV11-2; D unresolved. This CDR3 comprises 16 residues. The germline V gene encodes CDR1 SGHAT and CDR2 FQNNGV. Trimming removed 2 bases from V and 5 bases from J, with 18 bases in between. The CDR3 reads CASSLLGLFEVETQYF. The CDR3, as DNA: TGTGCCAGCAGCTTATTAGGCCTCTTCGAAGTGGAGACCCAGTACTTC.

This clonotype was observed a handful of times. J is TRBJ2-5 and V is TRBV12-3 or TRBV12-4; TRBD2 might be the D (5 bases). This CDR3 comprises 16 residues. V dropped 6 bases and J dropped 9 bases, with 26 bases sitting between them. The CDR3 is CASSYTTSPSSIAQYF. CDR3 nucleotide sequence: TGTGCCAGCAGCTATACTACTAGTCCGAGTAGTATTGCCCAGTACTTC.

V is TRBV15 and J is TRBJ2-1; D is unresolved. Trimming took 0 bases from V and 6 from J, leaving 9 bases between them. Germline V gives CDR1 LNHNV, CDR2 YYDKDF (reference sequence). This CDR3 region has 14 residues. The CDR3 coding sequence is TGTGCCACCAGCAGAGAGGACGGCCCCAATGAGCAGTTCTTC. Its translation is CATSREDGPNEQFF.

In its sample, this clonotype was seen many times. The CDR3 region is CASSRMSGYRTDTQYF. CDR3 nucleotide sequence: TGTGCTAGTAGCCGCATGAGCGGGTATCGCACAGATACGCAGTATTTT. This rearrangement joins TRBV12-5 to TRBJ2-3; D possibly corresponds to TRBD2 (6 bases). The CDR3 spans 16 residues. Trimming left V 8 bases short and J 1 base short, with 19 bases between. Per the germline V gene, CDR1 is LGHNT and CDR2 is FRNRAP.

The chain combines TRBV5-1 with TRBJ1-2, with no clear D. Germline CDR1 SGHRS, CDR2 YFSETQ. V was clipped by 2 bases and J by 7 bases, with 12 bases between them. The CDR3 has 13 residues. Here the CDR3 DNA reads TGCGCCAGCAGCTTCGACGGGAACAGTGGCTACACCTTC. Protein: CASSFDGNSGYTF. Based on the CDR3 plus reference TRBV5-1 and TRBJ1-2, the full variable domain is KAGVTQTPRYLIKTRGQQVTLSCSPISGHRSVSWYQQTPGQGLQFLFEYFSETQRNKGNFPGRFSGRQFSNSRSEMNVSTLELGDSALYLCASSFDGNSGYTFGSGTRLTVV.

This clonotype was counted at least ten times. This chain uses TRBV7-9 with TRBJ2-5; D remains unclear. Deletions cut 3 bases from V and 4 bases from J, with 6 bases between. Germline V gives CDR1 SEHNR, CDR2 FQNEAQ (reference sequence). The CDR3 consists of 12 residues. CDR3 region: CASSLRSETQYF. The CDR3, as DNA: TGTGCCAGCAGCTTGCGGTCAGAGACCCAGTACTTC.

This clonotype has at least ten counts. The chain is built from TRBV5-1 and TRBJ2-1; D might be TRBD1 (6 bases). V lost 3 bases to trimming and J lost 7 bases, with 14 bases between them. Germline V gene lookup returns CDR1 SGHRS and CDR2 YFSETQ. CDR3 size: 14 residues. Here the CDR3 DNA reads TGCGCCAGCAGCTCATGGGGGCCGGGGAATGAGCAGTTCTTC. Translated: CASSSWGPGNEQFF.

This clonotype came up a few times. The CDR3 spells CAGWTGGGYTF. CDR3 sequence (DNA): TGTGCCGGTTGGACAGGGGGAGGCTACACCTTC. The rearrangement links TRBV6-4 to TRBJ1-2, with 10 bases identical to TRBD1. Trimming removed 11 bases from V and 8 bases from J; junction bases left unmatched: 5. Germline assignment: CDR1 MRHNA and CDR2 SNTAGT. The CDR3 totals 11 residues.